What follows are 14 T cell receptor beta chains derived from one specimen sequenced in a study of shared clonotypes between healthy human individuals. Clones were sequenced by immunoSEQ multiplex PCR, and TCRdb holds only the in-frame ones, with some missing. The sample records approximately 1,500,000 clones, around 95% being singletons. Sequenced material: naive CD4+ T cells sorted from blood. The subset here: CD45RA+ positively selected. The receptor source for this set is a man younger than 40 in good health.

This sequence joins TRBV15 and TRBJ2-5; D may be TRBD1 (5 bases). Trimming cost V 1 base and J 3 bases, with 9 bases left between them. The CDR3 covers 14 residues. Germline CDR1 is LNHNV and CDR2 is YYDKDF (reference sequence). As DNA, the CDR3 is TGTGCCACCAGCAGAGTAGGGGCCGAAGAGACCCAGTACTTC. Its protein product is CATSRVGAEETQYF.

This CDR3 reads CASSNARLGAYNEQFF. The CDR3 DNA follows: TGCGCCAGCAGCAACGCTAGGCTTGGAGCCTACAATGAGCAGTTCTTC. This chain uses TRBV5-1 with TRBJ2-1; D call uncertain. CDR1 and CDR2 from the germline V gene are SGHRS and YFSETQ. The CDR3 length is 16 residues. V was pared by 4 bases and J by 2 bases, with 16 bases between.

Details on this clone: Other DNA sequences in the sample encode the same CDR3. The CDR3 DNA reads TGTGCCAGCAGCGTAGCGGGGACAGGGGGCTACGAGCAGTACTTC. Amino acids: CASSVAGTGGYEQYF. V and J are TRBV9 and TRBJ2-7, with 11 bases matching TRBD1. This CDR3 contains 15 residues. In germline, CDR1 is SGDLS, CDR2 YYNGEE. V lost 0 bases to trimming and J lost 3 bases; unmatched junction nucleotides: 2.

This clone was detected only once. This rearrangement joins TRBV28 to TRBJ1-2, with TRBD1 matching 12 bases. The CDR3 covers 15 residues. J gave up 8 bases and V 4 bases, and 8 bases lay outside the gene matches. From germline, CDR1 is MDHEN and CDR2 SYDVKM. Here the CDR3 DNA reads TGTGCCAGCAGTTATGCGGGACAGGGGGCTAGAGGCTACACCTTC. This translates into CASSYAGQGARGYTF.

The V call is TRBV15, the J call TRBJ2-2; D is ambiguous. The germline V gene has CDR1 LNHNV and CDR2 YYDKDF (reference sequence). V was clipped by 6 bases and J by 6 bases, with 11 bases between them. This CDR3 contains 13 residues. Written as DNA, the CDR3 is TGTGCCACCAGTGTCGCGTTGGCCGGGGAGCTGTTTTTT. Protein: CATSVALAGELFF.

The genes are TRBV25-1 and TRBJ2-7; D uncertain. Germline values: CDR1 MGHDK, CDR2 SYGVNS. V shed 4 bases and J shed 4 bases, with 17 bases lying between them. The CDR3 contains 15 residues. The DNA for the CDR3 is TGTGCCAGCAGTGTGGACGGAAACCCATTGTACGAGCAGTACTTC. This codes for CASSVDGNPLYEQYF.

On this clone itself: Other DNA sequences of this sample code for an identical CDR3. V gene TRBV25-1 combines with J gene TRBJ2-6; D remains unclear. The ends were cut back, 1 base at V and 0 bases at J, with 4 bases in the middle. This CDR3 is built from 15 residues. CDR1 is MGHDK, CDR2 SYGVNS, per germline. The CDR3 reads CASSESGSGANVLTF. The DNA of the CDR3 is TGTGCCAGCAGTGAATCTGGCTCTGGGGCCAACGTCCTGACTTTC.

The chain carries TRBV18 and TRBJ1-2, with a possible D match to TRBD1 (5 bases). With 0 bases removed from V and 2 bases from J, the gap between germline ends came to 10 bases. Germline assignment: CDR1 KGHSH and CDR2 LQKENI. The CDR3 has 15 amino acids. For the CDR3, the DNA is TGTGCCAGCTCACCACCACGGGGGGGGAACTATGGCTACACCTTC. Translating gives CASSPPRGGNYGYTF.

The CDR3 DNA sequence: TGTGCCAGCAGTAAAACCGGGACGGCGATCTCTGGAAACACCATATATTTT. Translating gives CASSKTGTAISGNTIYF. This chain joins TRBV27 and TRBJ1-3, with a tentative D call TRBD1 (5 bases). Trimming shortened V by 5 bases and J by 0 bases, and 17 bases separated the two germline ends. CDR3 length: 17 amino acids. The V gene's germline CDR1 is MNHEY and CDR2 SMNVEV (reference sequence).

The chain uses TRBV25-1 and TRBJ2-1, with 16 bases that match TRBD2. This CDR3 has 17 amino acids. V shed 5 bases, J shed 2 bases, and the junction held 3 bases outside the gene matches. Germline CDR1 and CDR2: MGHDK and SYGVNS. The CDR3 protein is CASSRGTSGRAYNEQFF. CDR3 in DNA: TGTGCCAGCAGTCGAGGGACTAGCGGGAGGGCCTACAATGAGCAGTTCTTC.

The J gene is TRBJ2-1, the V gene TRBV7-8; 7 bases are shared with TRBD2. Per germline, CDR1 SGHVS and CDR2 FQNEAQ. This CDR3 has 17 residues. The J segment lost 0 bases and the V segment lost 4 bases, leaving 9 bases of the junction unmatched. CDR3 coding DNA: TGTGCCAGCAGCTGGGGTAGCGGGTTAAGCTCCTACAATGAGCAGTTCTTC. Its translation: CASSWGSGLSSYNEQFF.

This sequence joins TRBV5-1 and TRBJ2-7, with D perhaps TRBD2 (6 bases). Germline V gene lookup returns CDR1 SGHRS and CDR2 YFSETQ. The V gene lost 4 bases and the J gene lost 1 base, with 12 bases spanning the gap. The CDR3 is made up of 14 amino acids. The CDR3 is CASSTGGNSYEQYF. CDR3 nucleotides: TGCGCCAGCAGCACGGGCGGGAATTCCTACGAGCAGTACTTC.

This chain connects TRBV7-9 to TRBJ1-2, with 9 bases fitting TRBD1. Trimming removed 1 base from V and 6 bases from J; junction bases left unmatched: 12. Germline V lookup: CDR1 SEHNR, CDR2 FQNEAQ (reference sequence). CDR3 length: 17 amino acids. Here the CDR3 DNA reads TGTGCCAGCAGCTTAGATGGGGCCATACGACAGGGGGATGGCTACACCTTC. Translation: CASSLDGAIRQGDGYTF.

The V and J genes are TRBV5-1 and TRBJ2-1; 7 bases are a match to TRBD2. V gave up 1 base and J gave up 2 bases; unmatched junction bases: 6. The CDR3 is 16 amino acids. Germline assignment: CDR1 SGHRS and CDR2 YFSETQ. CDR3 in amino acids: CASSLNTSGAYNEQFF. The CDR3 nucleotides read TGCGCCAGCAGCTTGAATACGAGCGGGGCCTACAATGAGCAGTTCTTC.